Shown below are 31 T cell receptor beta chains from a single sample sequenced in a study of cytomegalovirus exposure and HLA in healthy donors. Use of 60 Vbeta and 13 Jbeta primers characterized the PCR. Method: immunoSEQ multiplex PCR; TCRdb's copy keeps in-frame clones and lacks some. The table lists tens of thousands of clones, more than 80% of them singletons, with under 3% in the top ten. Sequencing was done on a sample of PBMCs. All receptors come from a woman aged 25 to 45 in good health and CMV-seronegative.

This clone was observed a single time. V usage is TRBV27 and J usage is TRBJ2-7; 9 bases map to TRBD2. Germline-derived CDR1 and CDR2 are MNHEY and SMNVEV (reference sequence). The junction had 8 bases not matched to a gene; V was cut back by 2 bases and J by 6 bases. The CDR3 has 15 residues. CDR3 amino acids: CASSLGTSSGGEQYF. The CDR3 DNA reads as TGTGCCAGCAGTTTAGGGACTAGCTCCGGCGGCGAGCAGTACTTC.

The CDR3 sequence is CAWRVKTGYGYTF. CDR3 DNA: TGTGCCTGGAGGGTGAAGACGGGCTATGGCTACACCTTC. This rearrangement joins TRBV30 to TRBJ1-2; D ambiguous. CDR1 GTSNPN and CDR2 SVGIG come from the germline V gene (reference sequence). This CDR3 has 13 amino acids. Trimming took off 3 bases at V and 4 bases at J, with 12 bases between the two ends.

The CDR3 loop reads CASSSTGQGNNQPQHF. CDR3 nucleotides: TGTGCCAGTAGTTCCACGGGACAGGGGAATAATCAGCCCCAGCATTTT. The chain employs TRBV19 and TRBJ1-5, with 10 bases lining up with TRBD1. This CDR3 has 16 residues. Germline V lookup: CDR1 LNHDA, CDR2 SQIVND (reference sequence). Unmatched junction bases numbered 8, after V lost 5 bases and J lost 4 bases.

The chain is built from TRBV11-2 and TRBJ2-3; D perhaps matches TRBD1 (6 bases). CDR1 is SGHAT, CDR2 FQNNGV, per germline. The CDR3 contains 14 residues. V gave up 5 bases and J gave up 2 bases, with 11 bases separating them. The CDR3 spells CASSPTGSTDTQYF. Written as DNA, the CDR3 is TGTGCCAGCAGCCCGACAGGCTCCACAGATACGCAGTATTTT.

By share of the sample, this clone is medium-sized. The chain has TRBV2 and TRBJ2-1; 9 nucleotides agree with TRBD1. This CDR3 is 16 amino acids long. The junction had 10 bases not matched to a gene; V was cut back by 6 bases and J by 4 bases. Germline CDR1 SNHLY, CDR2 FYNNEI. CDR3 coding DNA: TGTGCCAGCAGCCCGACCACAGGGGGCTGGTACAATGAGCAGTTCTTC. It is translated as CASSPTTGGWYNEQFF.

This sequence joins TRBV6-5 and TRBJ1-1, with 8 nucleotides matching TRBD1. The CDR3 is 16 amino acids. J was trimmed by 4 bases and V by 3 bases; bases with no gene match: 10. Germline CDR1 is MNHEY and CDR2 is SVGAGI. The CDR3 bases are TGTGCCAGCAGTTATACAGACAGGGGACCGGGCACTGAAGCTTTCTTT. Protein: CASSYTDRGPGTEAFF.

This sequence joins TRBV28 and TRBJ1-5; TRBD1 agrees at 9 bases. V was clipped by 5 bases and J by 7 bases; unmatched bases: 6. Germline V gives CDR1 MDHEN, CDR2 SYDVKM. The CDR3 covers 14 residues. CDR3 DNA: TGTGCCAGCAGTCTGGGACAGGGCCGCCAGCCCCAGCATTTT. It yields the protein CASSLGQGRQPQHF. Together with reference TRBV28 and TRBJ1-5, the CDR3 gives the full variable domain: DVKVTQSSRYLVKRTGEKVFLECVQDMDHENMFWYRQDPGLGLRLIYFSYDVKMKEKGDIPEGYSVSREKKERFSLILESASTNQTSMYLCASSLGQGRQPQHFGDGTRLSIL.

This clone has a single count. The chain joins TRBV2 to TRBJ1-2; tentatively, D is TRBD1 (5 bases). V was shortened by 2 bases and J by 5 bases, with 12 bases between the two germline ends. Germline assignment: CDR1 SNHLY and CDR2 FYNNEI. There are 14 residues in the CDR3. CDR3 sequence (DNA): TGTGCCAGCAGTGAATCCCCAGGGATTTATGGCTACACCTTC. Encoded protein: CASSESPGIYGYTF.

This chain links TRBV7-8 with TRBJ2-5; 12 bases are a match to TRBD1. V dropped 0 bases and J dropped 4; count of bases not matched to a gene: 3. This CDR3 contains 16 residues. CDR1 SGHVS and CDR2 FQNEAQ come from the germline V gene. CDR3 protein: CASSLAPGQGAETQYF. The CDR3 coding sequence is TGTGCCAGCAGCTTAGCGCCGGGACAGGGGGCAGAGACCCAGTACTTC.

The V gene is TRBV7-2, the J gene TRBJ2-5, with 7 nucleotides matching TRBD1. The CDR3 consists of 15 residues. Per the germline V gene, CDR1 is SGHTA and CDR2 is FQGNSA. J was trimmed by 2 bases and V by 3 bases; bases with no gene match: 6. The CDR3 spells CASSFGTDVQETQYF. CDR3 in DNA: TGTGCCAGCAGCTTCGGGACAGATGTTCAAGAGACCCAGTACTTC.

There are a few counts of this clone. DNA of the CDR3: TGTGCCAGCAGTGCGGTGGACAGGGGCAGCTCCTATAATTCACCCCTCCACTTT. The encoded protein is CASSAVDRGSSYNSPLHF. The chain has TRBV25-1 and TRBJ1-6, with 9 bases lining up with TRBD1. CDR1 is MGHDK, CDR2 SYGVNS, per germline. The CDR3 runs 18 residues. The trim removed 4 bases at V and 0 bases at J, leaving 7 bases unmatched.

This chain uses TRBV19 with TRBJ1-2; 10 bases line up with TRBD1. The CDR3 is 17 amino acids. In germline, CDR1 is LNHDA, CDR2 SQIVND (reference sequence). The V gene end was trimmed by 1 base and the J gene end by 8 bases; junction bases not matched to a gene: 13. Here the CDR3 DNA reads TGTGCCAGTAGTATAGGGACGTACCTAGGGACAGGGGACGGCTACACCTTC. This translates into CASSIGTYLGTGDGYTF.

The CDR3 loop reads CASPETDQYGYTF. The CDR3 DNA reads TGTGCCTCTCCCGAGACAGACCAGTATGGCTACACCTTC. V gene TRBV30 combines with J gene TRBJ1-2, with D maybe TRBD1 (5 bases). This CDR3 contains 13 residues. Trimming took 7 bases from V and 5 from J, leaving 17 bases between them. The germline gives CDR1 GTSNPN, CDR2 SVGIG (reference sequence).

J is TRBJ2-2 and V is TRBV5-1; D gene ambiguous. The CDR3 is made up of 14 amino acids. Germline V lookup: CDR1 SGHRS, CDR2 YFSETQ. V gave up 1 base and J gave up 4 bases, with 8 bases separating them. DNA for the CDR3: TGCGCCAGCAGCTTGTCTGTCTCCACCGGGGAGCTGTTTTTT. This encodes CASSLSVSTGELFF.

This chain connects TRBV28 to TRBJ2-7; D unclear. CDR1 is MDHEN, CDR2 SYDVKM, per germline. The CDR3 covers 11 residues. V gave up 4 bases and J gave up 5 bases, with 6 bases separating them. CDR3 nucleotides: TGTGCCAGCAGTTATATCCACGAGCAGTACTTC. It codes for CASSYIHEQYF.

V usage is TRBV9 and J usage is TRBJ2-1; D unresolved. The CDR3 runs 16 residues. Germline V lookup: CDR1 SGDLS, CDR2 YYNGEE. Between the trimmed V and J ends, which lost 1 base and 0 bases, there was a span of 11 bases. The CDR3 DNA reads TGTGCCAGCAGCGTAAAGATCTACAGCTCCTACAATGAGCAGTTCTTC. This encodes CASSVKIYSSYNEQFF.

The genes are TRBV4-1 and TRBJ2-7; 7 nucleotides line up with TRBD2. CDR1 and CDR2 (germline): MGHRA, YSYEKL. The CDR3 extends over 16 amino acids. V lost 0 bases and J lost 2; bases outside the gene matches: 7. The CDR3 bases are TGCGCCAGCAGCCAAGATGGGAGGGAGGGCACCTACGAGCAGTACTTC. Amino acid sequence: CASSQDGREGTYEQYF.

This clone showed up just once. This chain uses TRBV4-1 with TRBJ2-2; D gene unclear. The CDR3 runs to 12 residues. The germline V and J ends were trimmed by 3 bases and 7 bases, with 6 bases remaining between them. The germline V gene encodes CDR1 MGHRA and CDR2 YSYEKL. The CDR3 is CASSHLSGELFF. The CDR3, as DNA: TGCGCCAGCAGCCATCTTAGCGGGGAGCTGTTTTTT.

In its sample, this clone was seen a few times. This chain links TRBV4-1 with TRBJ2-7; 14 nucleotides agree with TRBD2. Per the germline V gene, CDR1 is MGHRA and CDR2 is YSYEKL. Trimming cost V 4 bases and J 2 bases; bases outside gene matches: 10. This CDR3 has 18 residues. As DNA, the CDR3 is TGCGCCAGCAGCCTTCCGGGACTAGCGGGGGCCGCTGCCTACGAGCAGTACTTC. Amino acids: CASSLPGLAGAAAYEQYF.

Turning to this clone: A read error may produce the germline difference seen at one junction end. The CDR3 protein is CSSTAGLNTEAFF. The CDR3 DNA follows: TGTTCCAGCACGGCAGGATTGAACACTGAAGCTTTCTTT. The gene calls are TRBV7-9 and TRBJ1-1; no clear D. There are 13 residues in the CDR3. In germline, CDR1 is SEHNR, CDR2 FQNEAQ (reference sequence).

The rearrangement links TRBV6-5 to TRBJ2-7; 11 bases fit TRBD2. Germline values: CDR1 MNHEY, CDR2 SVGAGI. V lost 6 bases to trimming and J lost 4 bases; unmatched junction nucleotides: 8. The CDR3 length is 15 residues. CDR3 sequence reads: CASRASGTSGYEQYF. Here the CDR3 DNA reads TGTGCCAGCAGGGCTTCCGGGACTAGCGGTTACGAGCAGTACTTC.

Notes on this clone: Given the absence of the conserved phenylalanine or tryptophan at the CDR3 end, a read error is likely. It is unclear where the CDR3 begins or ends on the DNA, so no DNA is shown, and the CDR3 is as TCRdb lists it. V and J are TRBV18 and TRBJ2-7; the tabulated D call, TRBD2, remains unverified against the DNA. The CDR3 adds up to 13 amino acids, both ends counted. Per the germline V gene, CDR1 is KGHSH and CDR2 is LQKENI. CDR3 residues: CASSPPGPGGYVI.

The chain recombines TRBV19 with TRBJ1-5; 9 bases match TRBD1. Per germline, CDR1 LNHDA and CDR2 SQIVND (reference sequence). The CDR3 is 16 amino acids. The trim removed 5 bases at V and 2 bases at J, leaving 7 bases unmatched. CDR3 nucleotides: TGTGCCAGTAGTTCTTCGGACAGGGGAGGCAATCAGCCCCAGCATTTT. It translates to CASSSSDRGGNQPQHF.

This chain connects TRBV4-1 to TRBJ2-7; 10 bases fit TRBD1. The CDR3 extends over 15 amino acids. Germline CDR1 reads MGHRA; CDR2 reads YSYEKL. V lost 1 base and J lost 2; bases outside the gene matches: 2. The CDR3: CASSQAGTGAYEQYF. The CDR3 bases are TGCGCCAGCAGCCAAGCCGGGACAGGGGCCTACGAGCAGTACTTC.

The chain is built from TRBV6-5 and TRBJ2-1, with D maybe TRBD1 (6 bases). With 2 bases removed from V and 8 bases from J, the gap between germline ends came to 7 bases. CDR1 and CDR2 (germline): MNHEY, SVGAGI. CDR3 length: 12 amino acids. In DNA form, the CDR3 reads TGTGCCAGCAGTTACGGGGGCCATGAGCAGTTCTTC. It translates to CASSYGGHEQFF.

J is TRBJ1-2 and V is TRBV6-6; maybe TRBD1 (5 bases). The length of the CDR3 is 14 residues. CDR1 MNHNY and CDR2 SVGAGI come from the germline V gene (reference sequence). V was clipped by 3 bases and J by 3 bases, with 11 bases between them. The CDR3 DNA follows: TGTGCCAGCAGTTATCGGGGGGTGGACTATGGCTACACCTTC. As protein: CASSYRGVDYGYTF.

With regard to this clone: This sample includes further DNA sequences coding for the same CDR3. The chain is built from TRBV5-6 and TRBJ1-2, with 9 bases lining up with TRBD1. The CDR3 runs to 14 residues. Germline trimming cut 0 bases from V and 4 bases from J; bases unmatched to any gene: 1. CDR1 and CDR2 from the germline V gene are SGHDT and YYEEEE. CDR3 protein: CASSLGQGGYGYTF. As DNA, the CDR3 is TGTGCCAGCAGCTTGGGACAGGGGGGCTATGGCTACACCTTC.

The chain employs TRBV27 and TRBJ1-4; D gene ambiguous. Germline V gives CDR1 MNHEY, CDR2 SMNVEV (reference sequence). The CDR3 covers 14 residues. The V end was cut by 9 bases, the J end by 3 bases, with 14 bases between. CDR3 amino acids: CASRPRVANEKLFF. The CDR3 bases are TGTGCCAGTCGCCCACGGGTGGCTAATGAAAAACTGTTTTTT. The full variable domain, its missing parts supplied by reference TRBV27 and TRBJ1-4, is EAQVTQNPRYLITVTGKKLTVTCSQNMNHEYMSWYRQDPGLGLRQIYYSMNVEVTDKGDVPEGYKVSRKEKRNFPLILESPSPNQTSLYFCASRPRVANEKLFFGSGTQLSVL.

This clone came up once. The rearrangement joins TRBV4-1 to TRBJ1-1, with D possibly TRBD1 on 6 matching bases. Trimming pared 4 bases from V and 1 base from J, leaving 16 bases between. This CDR3 region has 16 residues. The V gene's germline CDR1 is MGHRA and CDR2 YSYEKL. CDR3 residues: CASSPPPDRPNTEAFF. CDR3 bases: TGCGCCAGCAGCCCTCCCCCCGACAGGCCGAACACTGAAGCTTTCTTT.

The rearrangement uses TRBV29-1 and TRBJ1-4; D gene unclear. CDR1 is SQVTM and CDR2 is ANQGSEA in the germline V gene. This CDR3 region has 13 residues. V was trimmed by 7 bases and J by 2 bases, leaving 11 bases between them. The CDR3 protein is CSGRTFTNEKLFF. CDR3 nucleotides: TGCAGCGGTCGGACTTTTACTAATGAAAAACTGTTTTTT.

The V gene is TRBV28, the J gene TRBJ1-2, with D unresolved. The CDR3 runs 13 residues. Between the trimmed V and J ends, which lost 7 bases and 5 bases, there was a span of 14 bases. The germline V gene encodes CDR1 MDHEN and CDR2 SYDVKM. The CDR3 protein is CASTSGRWYGYTF. The CDR3 nucleotides are TGTGCCAGCACCTCGGGAAGGTGGTATGGCTACACCTTC.